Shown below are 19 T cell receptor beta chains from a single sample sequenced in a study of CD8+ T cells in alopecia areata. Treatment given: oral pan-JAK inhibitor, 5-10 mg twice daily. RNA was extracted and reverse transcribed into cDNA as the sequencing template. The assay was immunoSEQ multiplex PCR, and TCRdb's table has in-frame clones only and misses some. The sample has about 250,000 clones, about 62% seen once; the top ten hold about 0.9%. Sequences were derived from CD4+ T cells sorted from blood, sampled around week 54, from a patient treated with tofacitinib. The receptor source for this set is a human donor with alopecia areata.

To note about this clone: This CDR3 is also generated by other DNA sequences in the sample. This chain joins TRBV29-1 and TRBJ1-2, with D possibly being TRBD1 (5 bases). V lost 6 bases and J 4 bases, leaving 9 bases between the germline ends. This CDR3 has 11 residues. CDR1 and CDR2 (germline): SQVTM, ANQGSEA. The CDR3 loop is CSVRDGYGYTF. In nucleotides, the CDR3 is TGCAGCGTCCGGGACGGCTATGGCTACACCTTC.

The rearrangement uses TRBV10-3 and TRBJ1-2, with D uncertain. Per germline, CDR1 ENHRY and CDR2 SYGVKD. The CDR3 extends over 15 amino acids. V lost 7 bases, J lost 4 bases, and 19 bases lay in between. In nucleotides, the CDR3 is TGTGCCATCATACGGTCTCCTAGTGAGGGCTATGGCTACACCTTC. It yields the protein CAIIRSPSEGYGYTF.

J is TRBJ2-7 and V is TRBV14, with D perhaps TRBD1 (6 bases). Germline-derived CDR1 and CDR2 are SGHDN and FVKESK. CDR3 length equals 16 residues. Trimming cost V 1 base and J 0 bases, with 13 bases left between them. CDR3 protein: CASSQGSGQGSYEQYF. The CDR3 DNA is TGTGCCAGCAGCCAAGGCTCGGGACAAGGCTCCTACGAGCAGTACTTC.

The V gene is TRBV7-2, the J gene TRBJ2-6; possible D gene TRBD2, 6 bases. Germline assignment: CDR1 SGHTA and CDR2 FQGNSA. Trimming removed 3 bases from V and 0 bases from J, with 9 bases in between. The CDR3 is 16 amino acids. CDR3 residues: CASSFSGGSGANVLTF. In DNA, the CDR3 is TGTGCCAGCAGCTTCTCCGGGGGCTCTGGGGCCAACGTCCTGACTTTC.

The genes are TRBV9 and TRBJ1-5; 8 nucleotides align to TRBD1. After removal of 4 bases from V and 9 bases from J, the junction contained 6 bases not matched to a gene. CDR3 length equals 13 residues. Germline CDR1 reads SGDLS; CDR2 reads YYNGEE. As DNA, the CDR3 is TGTGCCAGCAGCCCCACAGGGGGGGGGCCCCAGCATTTT. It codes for CASSPTGGGPQHF. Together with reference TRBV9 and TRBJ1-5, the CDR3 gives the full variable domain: DSGVTQTPKHLITATGQRVTLRCSPRSGDLSVYWYQQSLDQGLQFLIQYYNGEERAKGNILERFSAQQFPDLHSELNLSSLELGDSALYFCASSPTGGGPQHFGDGTRLSIL.

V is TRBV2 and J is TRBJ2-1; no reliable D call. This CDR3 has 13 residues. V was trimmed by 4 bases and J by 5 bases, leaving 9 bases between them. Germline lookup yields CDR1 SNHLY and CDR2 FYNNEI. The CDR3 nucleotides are TGTGCCAGCAGTGTAAACGTAAACAATGAGCAGTTCTTC. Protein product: CASSVNVNNEQFF.

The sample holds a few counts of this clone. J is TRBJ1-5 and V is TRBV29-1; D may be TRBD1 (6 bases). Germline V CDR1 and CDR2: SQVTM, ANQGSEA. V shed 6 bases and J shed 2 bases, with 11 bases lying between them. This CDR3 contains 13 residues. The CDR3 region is CSVGKGGNQPQHF. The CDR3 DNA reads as TGCAGCGTGGGGAAGGGGGGCAATCAGCCCCAGCATTTT.

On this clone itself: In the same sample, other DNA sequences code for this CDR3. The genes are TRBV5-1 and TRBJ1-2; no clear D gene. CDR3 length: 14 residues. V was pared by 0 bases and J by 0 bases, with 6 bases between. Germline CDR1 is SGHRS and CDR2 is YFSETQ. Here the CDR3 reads CASSLEGTNYGYTF. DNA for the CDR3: TGCGCCAGCAGCTTGGAAGGGACTAACTATGGCTACACCTTC.

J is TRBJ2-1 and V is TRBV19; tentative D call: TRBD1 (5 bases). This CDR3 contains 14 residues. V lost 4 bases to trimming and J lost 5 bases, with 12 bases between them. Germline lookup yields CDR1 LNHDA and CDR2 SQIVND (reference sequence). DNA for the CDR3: TGTGCCAGTAGTAGACAGCCCGAGGACAATGAGCAGTTCTTC. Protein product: CASSRQPEDNEQFF.

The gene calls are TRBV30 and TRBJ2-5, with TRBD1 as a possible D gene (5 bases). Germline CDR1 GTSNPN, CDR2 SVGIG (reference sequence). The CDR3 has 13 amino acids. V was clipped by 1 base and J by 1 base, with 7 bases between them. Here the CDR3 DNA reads TGTGCCTGGAGTGGACAGCTCCAAGAGACCCAGTACTTC. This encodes CAWSGQLQETQYF.

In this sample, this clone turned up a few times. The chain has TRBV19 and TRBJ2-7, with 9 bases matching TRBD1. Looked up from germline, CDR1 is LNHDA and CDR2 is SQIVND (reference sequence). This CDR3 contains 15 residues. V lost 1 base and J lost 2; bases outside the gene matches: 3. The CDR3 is CASSIVTGGTYEQYF. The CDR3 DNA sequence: TGTGCCAGTAGTATAGTAACAGGGGGCACCTACGAGCAGTACTTC.

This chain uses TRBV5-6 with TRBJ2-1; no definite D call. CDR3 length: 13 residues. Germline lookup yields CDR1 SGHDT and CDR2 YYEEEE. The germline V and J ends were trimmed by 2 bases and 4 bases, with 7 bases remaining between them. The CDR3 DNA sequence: TGTGCCAGCAGCTTTGCAAGGTACAATGAGCAGTTCTTC. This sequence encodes CASSFARYNEQFF.

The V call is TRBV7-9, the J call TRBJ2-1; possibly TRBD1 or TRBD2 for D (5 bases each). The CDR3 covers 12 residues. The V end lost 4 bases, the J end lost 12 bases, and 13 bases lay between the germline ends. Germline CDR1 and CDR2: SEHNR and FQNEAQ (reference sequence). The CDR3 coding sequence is TGTGCCAGCAGCTCCGACCTTGGGGGGCAGTTCTTC. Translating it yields CASSSDLGGQFF.

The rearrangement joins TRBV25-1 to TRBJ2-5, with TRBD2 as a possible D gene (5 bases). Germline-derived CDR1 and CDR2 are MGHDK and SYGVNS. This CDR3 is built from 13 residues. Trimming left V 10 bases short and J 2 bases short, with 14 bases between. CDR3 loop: CATTSRGQETQYF. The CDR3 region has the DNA TGTGCCACCACGAGCCGGGGTCAAGAGACCCAGTACTTC.

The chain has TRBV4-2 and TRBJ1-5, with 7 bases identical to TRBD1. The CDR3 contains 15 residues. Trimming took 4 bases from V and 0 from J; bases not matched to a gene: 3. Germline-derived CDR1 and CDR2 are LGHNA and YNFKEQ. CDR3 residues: CASSLRGYSNQPQHF. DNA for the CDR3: TGTGCCAGCAGCCTCAGGGGGTATAGCAATCAGCCCCAGCATTTT.

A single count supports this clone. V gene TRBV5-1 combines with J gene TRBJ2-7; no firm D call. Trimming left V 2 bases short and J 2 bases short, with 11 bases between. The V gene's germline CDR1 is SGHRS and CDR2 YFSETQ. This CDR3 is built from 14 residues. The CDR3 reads CASSFTRGPYEQYF. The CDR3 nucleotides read TGCGCCAGCAGCTTTACCCGAGGCCCCTACGAGCAGTACTTC.

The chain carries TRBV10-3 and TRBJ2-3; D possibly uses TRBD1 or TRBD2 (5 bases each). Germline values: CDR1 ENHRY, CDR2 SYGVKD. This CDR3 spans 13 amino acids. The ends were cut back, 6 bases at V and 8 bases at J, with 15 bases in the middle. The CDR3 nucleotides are TGTGCCATCAGCTCCGTTGGGGGTAGTACGCAGTATTTT. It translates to CAISSVGGSTQYF.

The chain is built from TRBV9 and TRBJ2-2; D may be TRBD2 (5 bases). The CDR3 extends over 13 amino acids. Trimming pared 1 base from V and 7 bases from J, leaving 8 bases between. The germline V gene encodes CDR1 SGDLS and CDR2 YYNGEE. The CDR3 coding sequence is TGTGCCAGCAGCGTACGGGATGGCGGGGAGCTGTTTTTT. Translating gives CASSVRDGGELFF.

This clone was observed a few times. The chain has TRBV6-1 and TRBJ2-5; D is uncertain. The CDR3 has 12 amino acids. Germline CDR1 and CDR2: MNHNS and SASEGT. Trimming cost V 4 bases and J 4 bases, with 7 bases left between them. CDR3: CASSATVETQYF. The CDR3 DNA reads TGTGCCAGCAGTGCCACGGTAGAGACCCAGTACTTC.